A single sample is the source of the 24 T cell receptor beta chains below, sequenced in a study of T cell responses to AZD1222 COVID-19 vaccine. Method: immunoSEQ multiplex PCR; TCRdb's copy keeps in-frame clones and lacks some. The data contain about 140,000 clones, about 91% of them singletons. This specimen consisted of peripheral blood, obtained on day 0 of AZD1222 vaccination. These receptors came from an adult in good health.

The V gene is TRBV7-2, the J gene TRBJ1-3; 7 bases agree with TRBD1. The CDR3 has 14 residues. Per germline, CDR1 SGHTA and CDR2 FQGNSA. V lost 5 bases, J lost 0 bases, and 1 base stayed unmatched. The CDR3 coding sequence is TGTGCCAGCAGCCGGGACAGCTCTGGAAACACCATATATTTT. Translating gives CASSRDSSGNTIYF.

On this clone: Other DNA sequences from this sample encode an identical CDR3 as well. The DNA of the CDR3 is TGCAGCGTTGCCCCCGGGAACACTGAAGCTTTCTTT. Translation gives CSVAPGNTEAFF. This rearrangement joins TRBV29-1 to TRBJ1-1; D remains ambiguous. From germline, CDR1 is SQVTM and CDR2 ANQGSEA. Between the trimmed V and J ends, which lost 4 bases and 1 base, there was a span of 7 bases. The CDR3 has 12 amino acids.

This sequence joins TRBV15 and TRBJ1-1; D ambiguous. Germline-derived CDR1 and CDR2 are LNHNV and YYDKDF (reference sequence). The V end was cut by 1 base, the J end by 4 bases, with 10 bases between. This CDR3 comprises 14 residues. The CDR3 nucleotides are TGTGCCACCAGCAGAGTACGGACCACCACTGAAGCTTTCTTT. Translating it yields CATSRVRTTTEAFF.

The chain has TRBV12-3 or TRBV12-4 and TRBJ2-3; no clear D gene. V lost 5 bases to trimming and J lost 4 bases, with 7 bases between them. This CDR3 region has 12 residues. CDR3 sequence reads: CASSTPPDTQYF. CDR3 nucleotides: TGTGCCAGCAGTACCCCTCCAGATACGCAGTATTTT.

V is TRBV10-3 and J is TRBJ2-3, with 7 bases aligning to TRBD1. Germline CDR1 reads ENHRY; CDR2 reads SYGVKD. The CDR3 consists of 17 residues. The ends lost 3 bases at V and 0 bases at J; junction bases unmatched: 9. In nucleotides, the CDR3 is TGTGCCATCAGTGATTCGTCGGCAGGGGGAAGCACAGATACGCAGTATTTT. Translation: CAISDSSAGGSTDTQYF.

V is TRBV12-3 or TRBV12-4 and J is TRBJ2-7, with 11 nucleotides matching TRBD1. This CDR3 comprises 13 residues. V shed 5 bases, J shed 7 bases, and the junction held 4 bases outside the gene matches. The CDR3 region is CASSRDRGREQYF. The CDR3 nucleotides are TGTGCCAGCAGTCGGGACAGGGGGAGGGAGCAGTACTTC.

J is TRBJ1-1 and V is TRBV10-3; D not resolved. Trimming removed 4 bases from V and 2 bases from J, with 11 bases in between. CDR3 length: 14 residues. Per the germline V gene, CDR1 is ENHRY and CDR2 is SYGVKD. DNA of the CDR3: TGTGCCATCAGTGGTCGAGAAGAAAACACTGAAGCTTTCTTT. Its protein is CAISGREENTEAFF.

V is TRBV19 and J is TRBJ1-5; the D gene is possibly TRBD1 (6 bases). CDR1 is LNHDA, CDR2 SQIVND, per germline (reference sequence). The CDR3 loop spans 17 amino acids. V dropped 3 bases and J dropped 4 bases, with 19 bases sitting between them. CDR3 nucleotides: TGTGCCAGTAGTATTGGTAATCAGGGACAATGGAATCAGCCCCAGCATTTT. Residues: CASSIGNQGQWNQPQHF.

The gene calls are TRBV4-1 and TRBJ2-2, with 12 bases matching TRBD2. CDR1 and CDR2 (germline): MGHRA, YSYEKL. The V gene end was trimmed by 2 bases and the J gene end by 6 bases; junction bases not matched to a gene: 1. This CDR3 spans 15 amino acids. Here the CDR3 reads CASSQLAGGPGELFF. CDR3 DNA: TGCGCCAGCAGCCAACTAGCGGGAGGGCCCGGGGAGCTGTTTTTT.

The rearrangement uses TRBV19 and TRBJ1-5; TRBD1 agrees at 7 bases. J was trimmed by 6 bases and V by 4 bases; bases with no gene match: 6. CDR1 and CDR2 (germline): LNHDA, SQIVND (reference sequence). The CDR3 contains 14 residues. CDR3 sequence reads: CASSTGGEGQPQHF. In DNA, the CDR3 is TGTGCCAGTAGTACAGGGGGAGAGGGTCAGCCCCAGCATTTT.

The chain recombines TRBV29-1 with TRBJ1-4; D is ambiguous. V lost 7 bases and J 3 bases, leaving 12 bases between the germline ends. The CDR3 is made up of 13 amino acids. Germline-derived CDR1 and CDR2 are SQVTM and ANQGSEA. CDR3 sequence reads: CSAGERSNEKLFF. As DNA, the CDR3 is TGCAGCGCCGGAGAGCGGTCTAATGAAAAACTGTTTTTT.

V usage is TRBV4-1 and J usage is TRBJ1-2, with 7 bases identical to TRBD1. Germline assignment: CDR1 MGHRA and CDR2 YSYEKL. J was trimmed by 4 bases and V by 0 bases; bases with no gene match: 5. This CDR3 is built from 15 residues. CDR3 in DNA: TGCGCCAGCAGCCAAGATTGGGGGACAGTCTATGGCTACACCTTC. Residues: CASSQDWGTVYGYTF.

This clone was observed a single time. CDR3 nucleotides: TGTGCCAGCAGTCCACCGTCTAGGACAGAAAACTATGGCTACACCTTC. It codes for CASSPPSRTENYGYTF. The J gene is TRBJ1-2, the V gene TRBV28, with D possibly matching TRBD1 (6 bases). Between the trimmed V and J ends, which lost 5 bases and 2 bases, there was a span of 18 bases. This CDR3 region has 16 residues. Looked up from germline, CDR1 is MDHEN and CDR2 is SYDVKM.

The rearrangement joins TRBV12-3 or TRBV12-4 to TRBJ1-2; D remains ambiguous. The V and J ends lost 3 bases and 4 bases respectively, with 9 bases between them. There are 13 residues in the CDR3. CDR3 DNA: TGTGCCAGCAGTTTGAGGCGGCTCTATGGCTACACCTTC. Translating it yields CASSLRRLYGYTF.

In this sample, this clone turned up a few times. The chain employs TRBV5-4 and TRBJ2-5; perhaps D is TRBD1 or TRBD2 (5 bases each). This CDR3 has 14 amino acids. The ends were cut back, 9 bases at V and 3 bases at J, with 18 bases in the middle. Germline values: CDR1 SGHNT, CDR2 YYREEE (reference sequence). The CDR3 sequence is CATRPEGWKETQYF. CDR3 DNA sequence: TGTGCCACAAGACCTGAGGGGTGGAAAGAGACCCAGTACTTC.

This sequence joins TRBV28 and TRBJ1-1; 7 bases fit TRBD1. V trimming: 2 bases; J trimming: 10 bases; junction bases outside the gene matches: 7. This CDR3 is built from 13 residues. Germline V CDR1 and CDR2: MDHEN, SYDVKM. The CDR3 coding sequence is TGTGCCAGCAGTTTAAGGGGGCGGCGCGGAGCTTTCTTT. It codes for CASSLRGRRGAFF.

The chain recombines TRBV7-6 with TRBJ2-7; D remains unclear. The V gene lost 2 bases and the J gene lost 3 bases, with 8 bases spanning the gap. Germline V gene sequence: CDR1 SGHVS, CDR2 FNYEAQ. There are 13 residues in the CDR3. The chain's CDR3 is CASSLYDNYEQYF. DNA of the CDR3: TGTGCCAGCAGCTTATACGACAACTACGAGCAGTACTTC.

The DNA for the CDR3 is TGTGCCAGCAGCTTACAAGGGGATCAGCCCCAGCATTTT. This gives the protein CASSLQGDQPQHF. The rearrangement joins TRBV7-3 to TRBJ1-5; perhaps TRBD1 as D (5 bases). The CDR3 runs to 13 residues. Germline CDR1 is SGHTA and CDR2 is FQGTGA. Trimming removed 2 bases from V and 5 bases from J, with 7 bases in between.

The J gene is TRBJ1-2, the V gene TRBV6-1; 8 bases are shared with TRBD1. The V gene's germline CDR1 is MNHNS and CDR2 SASEGT. V was clipped by 1 base and J by 8 bases; unmatched bases: 9. The CDR3 runs 15 residues. The CDR3, as DNA: TGTGCCAGCAGTGAAGTTCCCGGACAGGGCCGAGGCTACACCTTC. Residues: CASSEVPGQGRGYTF.

The J gene is TRBJ2-3, the V gene TRBV7-2; 9 bases map to TRBD2. The CDR3 sequence is 14 residues long. J lost 6 bases, V lost 3 bases, and 4 bases had no gene match. Per the germline V gene, CDR1 is SGHTA and CDR2 is FQGNSA. CDR3 loop: CASSLAGGRDTQYF. The CDR3 nucleotides read TGTGCCAGCAGCTTGGCGGGAGGGCGCGATACGCAGTATTTT.

The rearrangement joins TRBV18 to TRBJ1-5, with a tentative D call TRBD1 (5 bases). Germline CDR1 is KGHSH and CDR2 is LQKENI. This CDR3 is built from 14 residues. The ends were cut back, 3 bases at V and 7 bases at J, with 13 bases in the middle. This chain's CDR3 is CASSPGGFGQPQHF. CDR3 nucleotide sequence: TGTGCCAGCTCACCCGGGGGATTCGGGCAGCCCCAGCATTTT. The full variable domain, rest sourced from reference TRBV18 and TRBJ1-5, is NAGVMQNPRHLVRRRGQEARLRCSPMKGHSHVYWYRQLPEEGLKFMVYLQKENIIDESGMPKERFSAEFPKEGPSILRIQQVVRGDSAAYFCASSPGGFGQPQHFGDGTRLSIL.

The genes are TRBV5-6 and TRBJ2-5, with unresolved D. This CDR3 has 13 residues. Per the germline V gene, CDR1 is SGHDT and CDR2 is YYEEEE. Deletions cut 0 bases from V and 7 bases from J, with 10 bases between. CDR3 sequence reads: CASSLVHPGTQYF. DNA of the CDR3: TGTGCCAGCAGCTTGGTCCACCCCGGGACCCAGTACTTC.

The V call is TRBV6-5, the J call TRBJ2-2; 7 nucleotides agree with TRBD1. Per germline, CDR1 MNHEY and CDR2 SVGAGI. The V and J ends lost 2 bases and 3 bases, in that order; junction bases with no gene match: 6. The CDR3 sequence is 16 residues long. CDR3 protein: CASSYGTGVHTGELFF. DNA for the CDR3: TGTGCCAGCAGTTACGGTACAGGGGTACACACCGGGGAGCTGTTTTTT.

V usage is TRBV3-1 (or the pseudogene TRBV3-2) and J usage is TRBJ2-2, with D tentatively TRBD2 (6 bases). Germline V lookup: CDR1 LGHDT, CDR2 YNNKEL (reference sequence). This CDR3 is 17 amino acids long. The V end lost 1 base, the J end lost 2 bases, and 14 bases lay between the germline ends. The CDR3 coding sequence is TGTGCCAGCAGCCAAGGTTACGGGGGTCGAAACACCGGGGAGCTGTTTTTT. It encodes CASSQGYGGRNTGELFF.